These T cell receptor beta chains were read from a single sample in a study of blood T cell repertoires in COVID-19. Profiled with immunoSEQ multiplex PCR; TCRdb holds only in-frame clones, not every one. This sample carries about 170,000 clones, about 88% of them seen once, and the ten largest clones take roughly 0.8%. Source material: PBMCs or T cells enriched from blood (not recorded which). These receptors were collected from a woman in her late teens or twenties who had recovered from COVID-19. The CDR3 runs from the conserved cysteine through the conserved F or W. A D gene is named only where the DNA matches it firmly. Clone sizes are given selectively: once, few, many, or a class where the clone is expanded.

d_call: TRBD2; v_call: TRBV5-1; clone_size: NA; j_call: TRBJ2-6; cdr3_aa: CASNWREGLPPSGANVLTF; cdr3_nt: TGCGCCAGTAACTGGCGGGAGGGCCTCCCCCCGTCTGGGGCCAACGTCCTGACTTTC
d_call: NA; v_call: TRBV19; clone_size: NA; j_call: TRBJ2-5; cdr3_aa: CASSHPLDGNQETQYF; cdr3_nt: TGTGCCAGTTCCCACCCTCTTGACGGGAACCAAGAGACCCAGTACTTC
d_call: TRBD1; v_call: TRBV28; clone_size: NA; j_call: TRBJ2-4; cdr3_aa: CASSQGATAKNIQYF; cdr3_nt: TGTGCCAGCAGCCAGGGGGCGACAGCCAAAAACATTCAGTACTTC
d_call: TRBD2; v_call: TRBV3-1/TRBV3-2; clone_size: NA; j_call: TRBJ2-4; cdr3_aa: CASSPYGRGGNIQYF; cdr3_nt: TGTGCCAGCAGCCCATACGGGAGGGGTGGGAACATTCAGTACTTC
d_call: TRBD1; v_call: TRBV6-5; clone_size: NA; j_call: TRBJ1-4; cdr3_aa: CASSPGQKNEKLFF; cdr3_nt: TGTGCCAGCAGCCCGGGACAGAAGAATGAAAAACTGTTTTTT
d_call: NA; v_call: TRBV29-1; clone_size: NA; j_call: TRBJ2-7; cdr3_aa: CSVASTENYEQYF; cdr3_nt: TGCAGCGTCGCGTCGACTGAAAACTACGAGCAGTACTTC
d_call: NA; v_call: TRBV7-9; clone_size: NA; j_call: TRBJ2-7; cdr3_aa: CASSLETEWAWGEQYF; cdr3_nt: TGTGCCAGCAGCTTAGAGACAGAATGGGCTTGGGGCGAGCAGTACTTC
d_call: TRBD1; v_call: TRBV28; clone_size: NA; j_call: TRBJ2-7; cdr3_aa: CASSHNEGAVSYEQYF; cdr3_nt: TGTGCCAGCAGCCACAACGAGGGGGCAGTATCCTACGAGCAGTACTTC
d_call: TRBD2; v_call: TRBV5-4; clone_size: NA; j_call: TRBJ2-1; cdr3_aa: CASSLPGLAGGEQFF; cdr3_nt: TGTGCCAGCAGCTTACCGGGACTAGCGGGCGGCGAGCAGTTCTTC
d_call: TRBD1; v_call: TRBV3-1/TRBV3-2; clone_size: NA; j_call: TRBJ2-5; cdr3_aa: CASSPRDREETQYF; cdr3_nt: TGTGCCAGCAGCCCCCGGGACAGGGAGGAGACCCAGTACTTC
d_call: NA; v_call: TRBV21-1; clone_size: NA; j_call: TRBJ1-4; cdr3_aa: CASSPRDRGLRGEKLFF; cdr3_nt: TGTGCCAGCAGCCCTCGGGACAGGGGGCTAAGGGGGGAAAAACTGTTTTTT
d_call: TRBD1; v_call: TRBV5-1; clone_size: once; j_call: TRBJ2-1; cdr3_aa: CASSEGGTGNNEQFF; cdr3_nt: TGCGCCAGCTCTGAGGGGGGGACAGGGAACAATGAGCAGTTCTTC
d_call: TRBD2; v_call: TRBV29-1; clone_size: NA; j_call: TRBJ2-1; cdr3_aa: CSVEGLAGGDEQFF; cdr3_nt: TGCAGCGTTGAAGGCCTAGCGGGCGGAGATGAGCAGTTCTTC
d_call: NA; v_call: TRBV19; clone_size: NA; j_call: TRBJ1-2; cdr3_aa: CASSIDFPGGGYTF; cdr3_nt: TGTGCCAGTAGTATAGACTTTCCAGGAGGGGGCTACACCTTC
d_call: TRBD1; v_call: TRBV6-5; clone_size: once; j_call: TRBJ1-1; cdr3_aa: CASSRTGLTEAFF; cdr3_nt: TGTGCCAGCAGTCGGACAGGGCTCACTGAAGCTTTCTTT
d_call: NA; v_call: TRBV5-4; clone_size: NA; j_call: TRBJ1-1; cdr3_aa: CASSSVTEAFF; cdr3_nt: TGTGCCAGCAGCTCGGTCACTGAAGCTTTCTTT
d_call: NA; v_call: TRBV27; clone_size: NA; j_call: TRBJ2-1; cdr3_aa: CASSLYSGRADEQFF; cdr3_nt: TGTGCCAGCAGTTTATATAGCGGCAGGGCGGATGAGCAGTTCTTC
d_call: TRBD1; v_call: TRBV25-1; clone_size: NA; j_call: TRBJ2-7; cdr3_aa: CASGRTGGNEQYF; cdr3_nt: TGTGCCAGCGGAAGGACAGGGGGTAACGAGCAGTACTTC
d_call: TRBD1; v_call: TRBV6-5; clone_size: NA; j_call: TRBJ1-3; cdr3_aa: CASSYSKGASGNTIYF; cdr3_nt: TGTGCCAGCAGTTACTCGAAGGGGGCCTCTGGAAACACCATATATTTT
d_call: NA; v_call: TRBV15; clone_size: NA; j_call: TRBJ2-3; cdr3_aa: CATSRRRGSADTQYF; cdr3_nt: TGTGCCACCAGCCGAAGACGAGGGTCGGCCGATACGCAGTATTTT
d_call: TRBD1; v_call: TRBV7-2; clone_size: once; j_call: TRBJ1-4; cdr3_aa: CASSSPRDSEKLFF; cdr3_nt: TGTGCCAGCAGCTCTCCCCGGGACAGCGAAAAACTGTTTTTT
d_call: NA; v_call: TRBV5-1; clone_size: NA; j_call: TRBJ2-5; cdr3_aa: CASSLSRGWAETQYF; cdr3_nt: TGCGCCAGCAGCTTGTCGCGTGGGTGGGCAGAGACCCAGTACTTC
d_call: NA; v_call: TRBV7-2; clone_size: NA; j_call: TRBJ2-7; cdr3_aa: CASSSQGALRSEQYF; cdr3_nt: TGTGCCAGCAGCTCCCAGGGCGCGCTAAGGAGTGAGCAGTACTTC
d_call: NA; v_call: TRBV28; clone_size: NA; j_call: TRBJ2-2; cdr3_aa: CASIPGGRLNTGELFF; cdr3_nt: TGTGCCAGCATCCCCGGGGGGCGTCTGAACACCGGGGAGCTGTTTTTT
d_call: TRBD2; v_call: TRBV3-1/TRBV3-2; clone_size: NA; j_call: TRBJ2-7; cdr3_aa: CASSPRDGLAGTQYF; cdr3_nt: TGTGCCAGCAGCCCACGTGATGGGCTAGCGGGAACGCAGTACTTC
d_call: TRBD2; v_call: TRBV15; clone_size: many; j_call: TRBJ2-7; cdr3_aa: CATSRDRGVYEQYF; cdr3_nt: TGTGCCACCAGCAGAGATCGGGGGGTCTACGAGCAGTACTTC
d_call: NA; v_call: TRBV6-5; clone_size: NA; j_call: TRBJ2-7; cdr3_aa: CASSYSGQTEQYF; cdr3_nt: TGTGCCAGCAGTTACTCAGGACAGACCGAGCAGTACTTC
d_call: NA; v_call: TRBV6-2/TRBV6-3; clone_size: NA; j_call: TRBJ1-2; cdr3_aa: CASSYLAANYGYTF; cdr3_nt: TGTGCCAGCAGTTACTTGGCCGCTAACTATGGCTACACCTTC
d_call: NA; v_call: TRBV1; clone_size: NA; j_call: TRBJ2-5; cdr3_aa: CTSSQNECSQETQYF; cdr3_nt: TGCACCAGCAGCCAGAATGAGTGCTCCCAAGAGACCCAGTACTTC
d_call: NA; v_call: TRBV6-5; clone_size: NA; j_call: TRBJ1-1; cdr3_aa: CASSQGAANTEAFF; cdr3_nt: TGTGCCAGCAGCCAAGGGGCGGCGAACACTGAAGCTTTCTTT
d_call: TRBD2; v_call: TRBV28; clone_size: NA; j_call: TRBJ2-7; cdr3_aa: CASSLREGYEQYF; cdr3_nt: TGTGCCAGCAGCCTACGGGAGGGATACGAGCAGTACTTC
d_call: TRBD1; v_call: TRBV6-5; clone_size: few; j_call: TRBJ1-2; cdr3_aa: CASNLGQPYNYGYTF; cdr3_nt: TGTGCCAGCAACCTGGGACAGCCTTATAACTATGGCTACACCTTC
d_call: NA; v_call: TRBV27; clone_size: NA; j_call: TRBJ2-2; cdr3_aa: CASSLPLGELFF; cdr3_nt: TGTGCCAGCAGTTTACCGTTAGGGGAGCTGTTTTTT
d_call: NA; v_call: TRBV6-5; clone_size: few; j_call: TRBJ1-5; cdr3_aa: CASSSQGSGQPQHF; cdr3_nt: TGTGCCAGCAGTTCACAGGGATCTGGGCAGCCCCAGCATTTT
d_call: NA; v_call: TRBV6-5; clone_size: NA; j_call: TRBJ2-7; cdr3_aa: CASSTPLKWHEQYF; cdr3_nt: TGTGCCAGCAGTACCCCATTGAAGTGGCACGAGCAGTACTTC
d_call: NA; v_call: TRBV7-8; clone_size: NA; j_call: TRBJ2-7; cdr3_aa: CASSLVRVQAYEQYF; cdr3_nt: TGTGCCAGCAGCTTAGTTCGAGTTCAGGCCTACGAGCAGTACTTC
d_call: NA; v_call: TRBV4-2; clone_size: NA; j_call: TRBJ1-5; cdr3_aa: CASSQDTGGADQPQHF; cdr3_nt: TGTGCCAGCAGCCAAGATACGGGGGGCGCGGACCAGCCCCAGCATTTT
d_call: NA; v_call: TRBV10-3; clone_size: NA; j_call: TRBJ1-1; cdr3_aa: CAITERPEATEAFF; cdr3_nt: TGTGCCATCACCGAACGACCGGAGGCCACTGAAGCTTTCTTT
d_call: NA; v_call: TRBV11-1; clone_size: NA; j_call: TRBJ1-1; cdr3_aa: CASSFRPGNTEAFF; cdr3_nt: TGTGCCAGCAGCTTTCGCCCTGGCAACACTGAAGCTTTCTTT
d_call: NA; v_call: TRBV3-1/TRBV3-2; clone_size: NA; j_call: TRBJ2-7; cdr3_aa: CASAYRLGIYEQYF; cdr3_nt: TGTGCCAGCGCCTACCGACTAGGTATCTACGAGCAGTACTTC
d_call: TRBD2; v_call: TRBV7-3; clone_size: NA; j_call: TRBJ2-1; cdr3_aa: CASRPQGLAGEGEQFF; cdr3_nt: TGTGCCAGCAGGCCACAGGGACTAGCGGGAGAAGGTGAGCAGTTCTTC
d_call: TRBD1; v_call: TRBV7-2; clone_size: NA; j_call: TRBJ1-5; cdr3_aa: CASSGTVNQPQHF; cdr3_nt: TGTGCCAGCAGCGGGACAGTTAATCAGCCCCAGCATTTT
d_call: NA; v_call: TRBV15; clone_size: NA; j_call: TRBJ2-1; cdr3_aa: CATSRVHWRADNNEQFF; cdr3_nt: TGTGCCACCAGCAGAGTACATTGGCGGGCAGACAACAATGAGCAGTTCTTC
d_call: NA; v_call: TRBV5-6; clone_size: NA; j_call: TRBJ2-7; cdr3_aa: CASSSGTLAPTYEQYF; cdr3_nt: TGTGCCAGCAGTTCCGGGACATTGGCCCCTACCTACGAGCAGTACTTC
d_call: NA; v_call: TRBV11-1; clone_size: NA; j_call: TRBJ2-3; cdr3_aa: CASSPGVRRDTQYF; cdr3_nt: TGTGCCAGCAGCCCAGGGGTTAGGAGAGATACGCAGTATTTT
d_call: NA; v_call: TRBV3-1/TRBV3-2; clone_size: NA; j_call: TRBJ1-5; cdr3_aa: CASSQVGSRQPQHF; cdr3_nt: TGTGCCAGCAGCCAAGTGGGCAGTCGACAGCCCCAGCATTTT
d_call: TRBD1; v_call: TRBV6-5; clone_size: NA; j_call: TRBJ1-1; cdr3_aa: CASSKDRGVGTEAFF; cdr3_nt: TGTGCCAGCAGTAAGGACAGGGGGGTGGGCACTGAAGCTTTCTTT
d_call: NA; v_call: TRBV6-5; clone_size: NA; j_call: TRBJ2-7; cdr3_aa: CASRSQGPEEYF; cdr3_nt: TGTGCCAGCAGAAGTCAGGGGCCTGAGGAGTACTTC
d_call: TRBD2; v_call: TRBV24-1; clone_size: NA; j_call: TRBJ2-1; cdr3_aa: CATSDSRQREGPGEQFF; cdr3_nt: TGTGCCACCAGTGACTCACGGCAGCGGGAGGGCCCTGGTGAGCAGTTCTTC